This TCR beta chain was obtained from a study of T cell clones after liver transplantation. Produced via immunoSEQ multiplex PCR; TCRdb's table is partial and in-frame only. This table has tens of thousands of clones, 75% to 90% appearing once. CDR3 size: 15 residues. The gene calls are TRBV7-5 and TRBJ2-6; TRBD1 was called by the table and not checked on the DNA. TRBV7-5 is annotated as a pseudogene. The sequence came from a human patient who received a liver transplant. The graft donor may be the source of some T cells. The input for sequencing was CD4+ T cells from blood, taken at the 22-month timepoint. CDR3 protein: CARTSRQSRANVLTF. CDR3 in DNA: TGTGCCAGAACAAGTAGACAAAGTCGGGCCAACGTCCTGACTTTC.